A single TCR beta chain is shown here with its context. Just one base apart from a much larger clone, this may be a read error. Bulk TCR library preparation followed previously described methods with listed TCR primers. TCRdb used MiXCR to reprocess the PCR reads, holding one entry per CDR3 protein. The data show around 470,000 distinct CDR3 sequences, 25% seen once. This entry comes from a study of molecular identifiers for immune sequencing clone quantification. CDR1 MGHRA and CDR2 YSYEKL come from the germline V gene. Trimming shortened V by 1 base and J by 8 bases, and 10 bases separated the two germline ends. The CDR3 spans 13 residues. The sorting of naive CD8 T cells used the CD8+CD4-CCR7+CD45RA+ phenotype.

This receptor was obtained from a human donor in good health. Some libraries in this study had Jurkat cell RNA spiked in. Sample: naive CD8+ T cells from blood, with Jurkat cell RNA spiked in. Subset described: FACS-sorted CD8+CD4-CCR7+CD45RA+ naive T cells. The chain couples TRBV4-1 to TRBJ2-3; a weak D match, TRBD2 (5 bases). The CDR3 sequence is CASSQASGATQYF. The CDR3 DNA sequence: TGCGCCAGCAGCCAAGCGAGCGGCGCTACGCAGTATTTT.